The 12 T cell receptor beta chains below all came from one sample that was sequenced in a study of cytomegalovirus exposure and HLA in healthy donors (TCRdb year 2017). The method was the immunoSEQ multiplex PCR assay. In TCRdb, the immuneACCESS table is reduced to in-frame sequences with V and J assigned. These tables do not hold every clone; where another copy was compared, an unresolved V gene accounts for under half, and the others remain unexplained. The sample contains 150,000 to 200,000 clones, 96% of them found a single time. Together, the top ten hold roughly 1% of the sample. Sequencing used PBMCs. Every receptor here comes from a woman under 30 in good health and CMV-seronegative.

This sequence joins TRBV19 and TRBJ2-1; 11 nucleotides agree with TRBD2. The V gene end was trimmed by 7 bases and the J gene end by 4 bases; junction bases not matched to a gene: 6. Germline CDR1 reads LNHDA; CDR2 reads SQIVND (reference sequence). There are 15 residues in the CDR3. The CDR3 nucleotides are TGTGCCAGTATTCTGGGACTAGCGGCATACAATGAGCAGTTCTTC. Translated, it gives CASILGLAAYNEQFF.

The chain uses TRBV5-1 and TRBJ1-2; 8 nucleotides agree with TRBD1. Germline-derived CDR1 and CDR2 are SGHRS and YFSETQ. V lost 1 base, J lost 6 bases, and 8 bases stayed unmatched. This CDR3 spans 15 amino acids. The CDR3 DNA is TGCGCCAGCAGCTTGCAGGGGGCTGAGTTTAATGGCTACACCTTC. Translated, it gives CASSLQGAEFNGYTF.

The V and J genes are TRBV2 and TRBJ1-6, with TRBD1 as a possible D gene (6 bases). Trimming shortened V by 6 bases and J by 8 bases, and 11 bases separated the two germline ends. The V gene's germline CDR1 is SNHLY and CDR2 FYNNEI. CDR3 length: 13 residues. The CDR3 here is CASSRQDYSPLHF. The CDR3 DNA reads as TGTGCCAGCAGCAGACAGGATTATTCACCCCTCCACTTT.

This rearrangement joins TRBV25-1 to TRBJ1-1; D gene ambiguous. Trimming took 4 bases from V and 1 from J, leaving 7 bases between them. Per germline, CDR1 MGHDK and CDR2 SYGVNS. This CDR3 is 13 amino acids long. The CDR3 nucleotides read TGTGCCAGCAGTGGGCCTCGGAACACTGAAGCTTTCTTT. Amino acid sequence: CASSGPRNTEAFF.

This rearrangement joins TRBV9 to TRBJ1-3; no clear D. Trimming removed 3 bases at V and 0 bases at J, with 10 bases between. Germline V lookup: CDR1 SGDLS, CDR2 YYNGEE. The CDR3 covers 15 residues. The DNA of the CDR3 is TGTGCCAGCAGCGCCGGAGCTAGCTCTGGAAACACCATATATTTT. Translation: CASSAGASSGNTIYF.

The CDR3 bases are TGTGCCAGCAGCCCTAGACAGGGATCCGCCGAGCAGTACTTC. It codes for CASSPRQGSAEQYF. The genes are TRBV11-3 and TRBJ2-7; 7 bases match TRBD1. V was pared by 5 bases and J by 6 bases, with 10 bases of the junction left unmatched. CDR3 length: 14 residues. Germline V CDR1 and CDR2: SGHNT, YENEEA.

This chain joins TRBV29-1 and TRBJ1-2; 9 bases align to TRBD1. The CDR3 extends over 13 amino acids. Germline CDR1 reads SQVTM; CDR2 reads ANQGSEA. With V trimmed by 1 base and J by 5 bases, 2 bases remained unmatched. The CDR3 nucleotides read TGCAGCGTTGAAGCCGGGACAGGGTATGGCTACACCTTC. As protein: CSVEAGTGYGYTF.

The rearrangement joins TRBV7-3 to TRBJ1-3, with D uncertain. This CDR3 is 15 amino acids long. CDR1 SGHTA and CDR2 FQGTGA come from the germline V gene. V shed 2 bases and J shed 3 bases, with 11 bases lying between them. The DNA for the CDR3 is TGTGCCAGCAGCTTAGATTCCGGGGATGGAAACACCATATATTTT. It is translated as CASSLDSGDGNTIYF.

The chain couples TRBV7-9 to TRBJ1-2, with unresolved D. Per germline, CDR1 SEHNR and CDR2 FQNEAQ (reference sequence). The CDR3 has 14 amino acids. The V end lost 2 bases, the J end lost 4 bases, and 11 bases lay between the germline ends. CDR3 sequence reads: CASSLSGAGYGYTF. The DNA for the CDR3 is TGTGCCAGCAGCTTAAGCGGTGCAGGCTATGGCTACACCTTC. The complete variable domain, with remaining parts taken from reference TRBV7-9 and TRBJ1-2, reads DTGVSQNPRHKITKRGQNVTFRCDPISEHNRLYWYRQTLGQGPEFLTYFQNEAQLEKSRLLSDRFSAERPKGSFSTLEIQRTEQGDSAMYLCASSLSGAGYGYTFGSGTRLTVV.

The chain combines TRBV7-2 with TRBJ2-2, with 7 bases lining up with TRBD1. With V trimmed by 6 bases and J by 4 bases, 8 bases remained unmatched. The CDR3 totals 15 residues. Germline V gene lookup returns CDR1 SGHTA and CDR2 FQGNSA. The CDR3 sequence: CASSPRQGSTGELFF. In DNA, the CDR3 is TGTGCCAGCAGTCCACGACAGGGTAGCACCGGGGAGCTGTTTTTT.

The chain is built from TRBV6-5 and TRBJ1-6, with D possibly being TRBD1 (6 bases). The CDR3 spans 14 residues. Looked up from germline, CDR1 is MNHEY and CDR2 is SVGAGI. The germline V and J ends were trimmed by 6 bases and 6 bases, with 12 bases remaining between them. The CDR3 DNA reads as TGTGCCAGCAGCCGGACAGCCGTTAATTCACCCCTCCACTTT. Its protein product is CASSRTAVNSPLHF.

This chain connects TRBV9 to TRBJ1-6, with no clear D. The CDR3 loop spans 14 amino acids. V lost 1 base to trimming and J lost 7 bases, with 9 bases between them. Germline V gives CDR1 SGDLS, CDR2 YYNGEE. Here the CDR3 DNA reads TGTGCCAGCAGCGTACTTAGTGAGAATTCACCCCTCCACTTT. Amino acids: CASSVLSENSPLHF.